Listed below are T cell receptor beta chains from one sample, sequenced in a study of T cells in Graves' hyperthyroidism and ophthalmopathy. Using its own MiXCR run on the multiplex PCR reads, TCRdb lists one record per CDR3 protein. The sample lists some 510,000 distinct CDR3 sequences; 40% to 55% were seen once. The sequenced material came from peripheral blood or thyroid tissue (not recorded which). The receptors come from a woman in her late teens or twenties with Graves' hyperthyroidism. Both conserved end residues are part of each CDR3. Each record gives: D gene, clone size, V gene, J gene, CDR3 protein, CDR3 DNA. A D gene is named only where the DNA matches it firmly. Part of the rows lack a size; the others show once, few, many or a class for expanded clones.

D: .
size: .
V: TRBV11-1
J: TRBJ1-3
CDR3: CASSTRGEAGNTIYF
DNA: TGTGCCAGCAGCACCCGAGGGGAGGCTGGAAACACCATATATTTT

D: TRBD2
size: .
V: TRBV7-9
J: TRBJ2-7
CDR3: CACSTRAGIHEQYF
DNA: TGTGCCTGCAGCACTCGAGCGGGAATCCACGAGCAGTACTTC

D: TRBD1
size: few
V: TRBV2
J: TRBJ2-5
CDR3: CASIAAGTGVGTQYF
DNA: TGTGCCAGCATCGCCGCCGGGACAGGGGTCGGGACCCAGTACTTC

D: .
size: .
V: TRBV9
J: TRBJ2-7
CDR3: CASSVAPSYEQYF
DNA: TGTGCCAGCAGCGTAGCACCAAGCTACGAGCAGTACTTC

D: TRBD1
size: many
V: TRBV29-1
J: TRBJ1-4
CDR3: CSVGTGGNEKLFF
DNA: TGCAGCGTTGGGACAGGCGGAAATGAAAAACTGTTTTTT

D: .
size: .
V: TRBV6-5
J: TRBJ2-2
CDR3: CASSYSPSGELFF
DNA: TGTGCCAGCAGTTACTCCCCTTCCGGGGAGCTGTTTTTT

D: .
size: .
V: TRBV20-1
J: TRBJ2-2
CDR3: CSASIGHLGGELFF
DNA: TGCAGTGCTAGTATAGGACACCTTGGTGGGGAGCTGTTTTTT

D: TRBD1
size: .
V: TRBV10-3
J: TRBJ2-5
CDR3: CAISTYRGQGTQYF
DNA: TGTGCCATCAGTACCTACAGGGGGCAAGGGACCCAGTACTTC

D: .
size: few
V: TRBV7-9
J: TRBJ1-2
CDR3: CASSLGPTGTNYGYTF
DNA: TGTGCCAGCAGCTTAGGCCCTACAGGGACTAACTATGGCTACACCTTC

D: .
size: .
V: TRBV7-8
J: TRBJ2-7
CDR3: CASSSRDVSRRRHYEQYF
DNA: TGTGCCAGCAGCTCCAGGGACGTTAGCCGCCGACGCCACTACGAGCAGTACTTC

D: TRBD1
size: .
V: TRBV20-1
J: TRBJ1-1
CDR3: CSASPGTGIEAFF
DNA: TGCAGTGCAAGTCCCGGGACAGGGATTGAAGCTTTCTTT

D: TRBD1
size: few
V: TRBV7-9
J: TRBJ1-4
CDR3: CASRDADREGEKLFF
DNA: TGTGCCAGCAGAGACGCGGACAGGGAAGGGGAAAAACTGTTTTTT

D: .
size: few
V: TRBV7-3
J: TRBJ2-7
CDR3: CASRDSVEQYF
DNA: TGTGCCAGCAGGGATTCCGTCGAGCAGTACTTC

D: TRBD1
size: many
V: TRBV7-3
J: TRBJ1-1
CDR3: CASSPTGGDEAFF
DNA: TGTGCCAGCAGCCCGACAGGGGGGGATGAAGCTTTCTTT

D: .
size: few
V: TRBV5-1
J: TRBJ2-2
CDR3: CASTEGQGGTGELFF
DNA: TGCGCCAGCACCGAAGGGCAGGGCGGCACCGGGGAGCTGTTTTTT

D: TRBD1
size: .
V: TRBV7-2
J: TRBJ1-1
CDR3: CASSSDRGAEAFF
DNA: TGTGCCAGCAGCTCGGACAGGGGTGCTGAAGCTTTCTTT

D: TRBD2
size: few
V: TRBV20-1
J: TRBJ2-5
CDR3: CSARSTSGRSEETQYF
DNA: TGCAGTGCTAGGTCGACTAGCGGGAGAAGCGAAGAGACCCAGTACTTC

D: TRBD2
size: .
V: TRBV7-9
J: TRBJ2-1
CDR3: CASGLAGGNNEQFF
DNA: TGTGCCAGCGGTTTGGCGGGGGGCAACAATGAGCAGTTCTTC

D: .
size: few
V: TRBV5-1
J: TRBJ2-5
CDR3: CASSPSGRDETQYF
DNA: TGTGCCAGCAGCCCCTCGGGGCGGGATGAGACCCAGTACTTC

D: .
size: .
V: TRBV12-3/TRBV12-4
J: TRBJ1-3
CDR3: CASSFRGTSGNTIYF
DNA: TGTGCCAGCAGTTTTAGGGGGACCTCTGGAAACACCATATATTTT

D: TRBD1
size: .
V: TRBV6-1
J: TRBJ1-3
CDR3: CASSPQQGAFGNTIYF
DNA: TGTGCCAGCAGTCCACAACAGGGGGCTTTTGGAAACACCATATATTTT

D: .
size: .
V: TRBV2
J: TRBJ1-4
CDR3: CASSDSGGEKLFF
DNA: TGTGCCAGCAGTGATTCGGGGGGGGAAAAACTGTTTTTT

D: TRBD2
size: .
V: TRBV5-1
J: TRBJ2-5
CDR3: CASSLARTSGPVETQYF
DNA: TGCGCCAGCAGCTTGGCCCGGACTAGCGGGCCGGTAGAGACCCAGTACTTC

D: .
size: .
V: TRBV29-1
J: TRBJ2-7
CDR3: CSVWTDSYEQYF
DNA: TGCAGCGTTTGGACAGACTCCTACGAGCAGTACTTC

D: .
size: many
V: TRBV29-1
J: TRBJ1-2
CDR3: CSVEDRGVRNYGYTF
DNA: TGCAGCGTTGAAGATCGTGGGGTCAGAAACTATGGCTACACCTTC

D: .
size: .
V: TRBV3-1
J: TRBJ1-1
CDR3: CASSQPDSSTEAFF
DNA: TGTGCCAGCAGCCAACCCGACTCAAGCACTGAAGCTTTCTTT

D: .
size: .
V: TRBV25-1
J: TRBJ1-4
CDR3: CASSYSTPHPNEKLFF
DNA: TGTGCCAGCAGTTACTCGACTCCTCATCCTAATGAAAAACTGTTTTTT

D: .
size: many
V: TRBV7-9
J: TRBJ1-1
CDR3: CASSLGGPISGEAFF
DNA: TGTGCCAGCAGCTTAGGGGGACCCATCAGCGGTGAAGCTTTCTTT

D: .
size: many
V: TRBV25-1
J: TRBJ1-2
CDR3: CASSHGGDGYTF
DNA: TGTGCCAGCAGTCATGGGGGGGATGGCTACACCTTC

D: .
size: .
V: TRBV6-5
J: TRBJ2-5
CDR3: CASSYSSRGTETQYF
DNA: TGTGCCAGCAGTTACTCGAGTAGAGGGACAGAGACCCAGTACTTC

D: TRBD1
size: .
V: TRBV25-1
J: TRBJ1-2
CDR3: CASSYQDGDRESYGYTF
DNA: TGTGCCAGCAGTTACCAAGACGGGGACAGGGAGAGCTATGGCTACACCTTC

D: .
size: many
V: TRBV29-1
J: TRBJ1-3
CDR3: CSVEEQKISGNTIYF
DNA: TGCAGCGTTGAAGAGCAGAAGATCTCTGGAAACACCATATATTTT

D: TRBD1
size: .
V: TRBV20-1
J: TRBJ1-5
CDR3: CSASDRGPSQPQHF
DNA: TGCAGTGCTAGTGACAGGGGACCTAGTCAGCCCCAGCATTTT

D: .
size: many
V: TRBV12-3/TRBV12-4
J: TRBJ2-5
CDR3: CASSSPGGGKGETQYF
DNA: TGTGCCAGCAGTTCCCCCGGCGGAGGGAAAGGGGAGACCCAGTACTTC

D: .
size: many
V: TRBV29-1
J: TRBJ2-7
CDR3: CSEEEGAKAYEQYF
DNA: TGCAGCGAAGAAGAAGGCGCAAAGGCTTACGAGCAGTACTTC

D: TRBD2
size: few
V: TRBV2
J: TRBJ2-7
CDR3: CASSYIAGEQYF
DNA: TGTGCCAGCAGTTACATAGCGGGCGAGCAGTACTTC

D: .
size: many
V: TRBV7-2
J: TRBJ1-1
CDR3: CASSLKGGDTEAFF
DNA: TGTGCCAGCAGCTTGAAGGGCGGTGACACTGAAGCTTTCTTT

D: TRBD1
size: .
V: TRBV7-6
J: TRBJ2-7
CDR3: CASSSGWTGEYF
DNA: TGTGCCAGCAGCTCAGGATGGACAGGGGAGTACTTC

D: TRBD2
size: many
V: TRBV24-1
J: TRBJ2-5
CDR3: CATSEWTSGSLETQYF
DNA: TGTGCCACCAGTGAGTGGACTAGCGGGAGTCTTGAGACCCAGTACTTC

D: TRBD1
size: few
V: TRBV7-2
J: TRBJ2-7
CDR3: CASSYRTGSLTYEQYF
DNA: TGTGCCAGCAGCTACAGGACAGGGTCATTAACCTACGAGCAGTACTTC

D: .
size: few
V: TRBV25-1
J: TRBJ2-6
CDR3: CASSSDGNSGANVLTF
DNA: TGTGCCAGCAGCTCCGACGGGAACTCTGGGGCCAACGTCCTGACTTTC